One sample yielded the 30 T cell receptor beta chains listed below, sequenced in a study of OX40 agonist ivuxolimab in advanced cancers. Assay: immunoSEQ multiplex PCR; the TCRdb copy retains only in-frame clones and omits some. The table includes some 85,000 clones, over 75% detected once. Sequencing used CD4+ or CD8+ T cells sorted from blood, obtained in a trial of the OX40 agonist ivuxolimab. These receptors were obtained from an adult with an advanced solid tumor such as melanoma, head and neck, liver or kidney cancer.

The chain has TRBV19 and TRBJ1-5, with no clear D. This CDR3 is 13 amino acids long. V was pared by 4 bases and J by 7 bases, with 11 bases between. Germline-derived CDR1 and CDR2 are LNHDA and SQIVND (reference sequence). CDR3 nucleotide sequence: TGTGCCAGTAGTAAGACGGTCCGCCAGCCCCAGCATTTT. Its translation is CASSKTVRQPQHF.

This clone was counted a single time. V usage is TRBV2 and J usage is TRBJ1-4; possible D gene TRBD1, 6 bases. CDR3 length equals 15 residues. The V gene lost 1 base and the J gene lost 6 bases, with 12 bases spanning the gap. Germline V CDR1 and CDR2: SNHLY, FYNNEI. DNA of the CDR3: TGTGCCAGCAGTGAAGATACAGGGAGGTATGAAAAACTGTTTTTT. Protein product: CASSEDTGRYEKLFF. Drawing the rest from reference TRBV2 and TRBJ1-4, the complete variable domain is EPEVTQTPSHQVTQMGQEVILRCVPISNHLYFYWYRQILGQKVEFLVSFYNNEISEKSEIFDDQFSVERPDGSNFTLKIRSTKLEDSAMYFCASSEDTGRYEKLFFGSGTQLSVL.

The V gene is TRBV7-2, the J gene TRBJ2-3; 9 bases match TRBD2. The germline CDR1 and CDR2 sequences are SGHTA and FQGNSA. CDR3 size: 17 residues. V was clipped by 1 base and J by 1 base; unmatched bases: 6. CDR3 coding DNA: TGTGCCAGCAGCTTAGTGATAGCGGGGGACCGCACAGATACGCAGTATTTT. This encodes CASSLVIAGDRTDTQYF. Filled out from reference TRBV7-2 and TRBJ2-3, the complete variable domain reads GAGVSQSPSNKVTEKGKDVELRCDPISGHTALYWYRQSLGQGLEFLIYFQGNSAPDKSGLPSDRFSAERTGGSVSTLTIQRTQQEDSAVYLCASSLVIAGDRTDTQYFGPGTRLTVL.

This clone was observed once. The chain carries TRBV11-2 and TRBJ1-6; D remains ambiguous. V lost 3 bases to trimming and J lost 7 bases, with 10 bases between them. This CDR3 has 14 amino acids. Germline V gene lookup returns CDR1 SGHAT and CDR2 FQNNGV. This chain's CDR3 is CASSFAQANSPLHF. CDR3 DNA sequence: TGTGCCAGCAGCTTCGCGCAGGCGAATTCACCCCTCCACTTT.

The V call is TRBV7-2, the J call TRBJ1-4, with D tentatively TRBD1 (5 bases). V was trimmed by 2 bases and J by 2 bases, leaving 9 bases between them. Germline loops: CDR1 SGHTA, CDR2 FQGNSA. The CDR3 totals 15 residues. This CDR3 reads CASSLSGGTNEKLFF. CDR3 nucleotides: TGTGCCAGCAGCTTATCTGGGGGTACTAATGAAAAACTGTTTTTT.

The rearrangement joins TRBV10-2 to TRBJ1-1; no clear D. Germline CDR1 WSHSY, CDR2 SAAADI. This CDR3 comprises 14 residues. With 2 bases removed from V and 3 bases from J, the gap between germline ends came to 10 bases. CDR3 coding DNA: TGCGCCAGCAGTGAGGGAGGGAAAGACACTGAAGCTTTCTTT. Its translation: CASSEGGKDTEAFF.

The chain has TRBV19 and TRBJ1-3; D not certain. The V gene lost 6 bases and the J gene lost 3 bases, with 12 bases spanning the gap. Germline V lookup: CDR1 LNHDA, CDR2 SQIVND (reference sequence). The CDR3 length is 14 residues. CDR3 coding DNA: TGTGCCAGTAGGGACCCGGCCGGTGGAAACACCATATATTTT. Its translation: CASRDPAGGNTIYF.

The chain links TRBV1 to TRBJ2-1; TRBD2, the table's D call, was not compared with the DNA. TRBV1 constitutes a pseudogene. The CDR3 has 15 residues. CDR3 bases: TGCACCAGCAGCCGAGGGACTAGCGGGTACAATGAGCAGTTCTTC. Its translation: CTSSRGTSGYNEQFF.

The gene calls are TRBV9 and TRBJ1-3; TRBD1 aligns across 10 bases. The CDR3 runs to 15 residues. Germline assignment: CDR1 SGDLS and CDR2 YYNGEE. Trimming at V came to 4 bases and at J to 3 bases, leaving 4 bases not matched to a gene. The CDR3 sequence: CASSLRTGGGNTIYF. CDR3 sequence (DNA): TGTGCCAGCAGCCTCAGGACAGGGGGTGGAAACACCATATATTTT.

The V call is TRBV9, the J call TRBJ1-1; D call uncertain. Germline V gene data show CDR1 as SGDLS and CDR2 as YYNGEE. Trimming shortened V by 4 bases and J by 2 bases, and 12 bases separated the two germline ends. This CDR3 spans 14 amino acids. The CDR3 sequence is CASSPSGENTEAFF. The DNA for the CDR3 is TGTGCCAGCAGCCCCAGTGGGGAAAACACTGAAGCTTTCTTT.

This chain links TRBV18 with TRBJ1-2; TRBD1 matches at 9 bases. Per the germline V gene, CDR1 is KGHSH and CDR2 is LQKENI. With 2 bases clipped from V and 5 bases from J, the junction kept 12 bases outside the gene matches. The CDR3 covers 17 residues. The CDR3 sequence: CASSPDRAGTGPYGYTF. CDR3 bases: TGTGCCAGCTCACCAGATAGGGCCGGGACAGGGCCTTATGGCTACACCTTC.

The chain recombines TRBV7-6 with TRBJ1-1, with D possibly TRBD1 on 6 matching bases. The germline V gene encodes CDR1 SGHVS and CDR2 FNYEAQ. V was cut by 5 bases and J by 1 base, with 14 bases left in between. The CDR3 runs to 15 residues. CDR3 sequence (DNA): TGTGCCAGCAGCCCAAGGGACATCGGGAACACTGAAGCTTTCTTT. Its translation: CASSPRDIGNTEAFF.

V is TRBV7-6 and J is TRBJ1-3; D unresolved. The length of the CDR3 is 16 residues. Trimming removed 5 bases at V and 0 bases at J, with 14 bases between. The germline V gene encodes CDR1 SGHVS and CDR2 FNYEAQ. In DNA, the CDR3 is TGTGCCAGCAGCCGGTCCCCTGCAAGCTCTGGAAACACCATATATTTT. It yields the protein CASSRSPASSGNTIYF.

This sequence joins TRBV20-1 and TRBJ2-1; D is ambiguous. Between the trimmed V and J ends, which lost 5 bases and 2 bases, there was a span of 4 bases. CDR3 length equals 11 residues. CDR1 and CDR2 from the germline V gene are DFQATT and SNEGSKA (reference sequence). DNA for the CDR3: TGCAGTGCTGAAACCTACAATGAGCAGTTCTTC. Translated: CSAETYNEQFF.

The chain uses TRBV7-8 and TRBJ2-3; unclear D gene. This CDR3 comprises 14 residues. Germline CDR1 and CDR2: SGHVS and FQNEAQ. The V and J ends lost 4 bases and 1 base respectively, with 9 bases between them. DNA for the CDR3: TGTGCCAGCAGCTGGAAGGCAGGCACAGATACGCAGTATTTT. Its translation: CASSWKAGTDTQYF.

The rearrangement uses TRBV19 and TRBJ1-2; possible D gene TRBD1, 5 bases. Germline V gives CDR1 LNHDA, CDR2 SQIVND (reference sequence). Trimming shortened V by 9 bases and J by 1 base, and 12 bases separated the two germline ends. The CDR3 is 13 amino acids. This CDR3 is CASSGGFNYGYTF. The CDR3 nucleotides are TGTGCCAGCTCCGGGGGGTTTAACTATGGCTACACCTTC.

V is TRBV19 and J is TRBJ1-3, with 7 bases lining up with TRBD1. After removal of 5 bases from V and 0 bases from J, the junction contained 10 bases not matched to a gene. There are 17 residues in the CDR3. The germline V gene encodes CDR1 LNHDA and CDR2 SQIVND (reference sequence). CDR3 nucleotides: TGTGCCAGTAGTTTCCGGGACAGCATCCTCTCTGGAAACACCATATATTTT. This codes for CASSFRDSILSGNTIYF.

The J gene is TRBJ2-4, the V gene TRBV2, with D maybe TRBD1 (6 bases). V lost 4 bases, J lost 1 base, and 17 bases lay in between. Germline V gene data show CDR1 as SNHLY and CDR2 as FYNNEI. This CDR3 region has 17 residues. The CDR3 region is CASSAGQWALAKNIQYF. Written as DNA, the CDR3 is TGTGCCAGCAGTGCAGGACAGTGGGCTTTGGCCAAAAACATTCAGTACTTC.

This clone was recorded a few times. Other DNA sequences in this sample translate to the same CDR3. The genes are TRBV11-2 and TRBJ2-1, with D possibly being TRBD1 (6 bases). Germline V gives CDR1 SGHAT, CDR2 FQNNGV. V shed 2 bases and J shed 4 bases, with 12 bases lying between them. The CDR3 contains 15 residues. Here the CDR3 DNA reads TGTGCCAGCAGCTTAAGTGGGACACCTTACAATGAGCAGTTCTTC. This encodes CASSLSGTPYNEQFF. The full variable domain, in which reference TRBV11-2 and TRBJ2-1 provide the parts outside the CDR3, is EAGVAQSPRYKIIEKRQSVAFWCNPISGHATLYWYQQILGQGPKLLIQFQNNGVVDDSQLPKDRFSAERLKGVDSTLKIQPAKLEDSAVYLCASSLSGTPYNEQFFGPGTRLTVL.

This chain links TRBV6-1 with TRBJ2-5; 9 positions match TRBD1. The CDR3 has 16 amino acids. Germline V gene sequence: CDR1 MNHNS, CDR2 SASEGT. V dropped 3 bases and J dropped 1; count of bases not matched to a gene: 6. DNA for the CDR3: TGTGCCAGCAGTGAGTCACAGGGGGCCTTCCAAGAGACCCAGTACTTC. As protein: CASSESQGAFQETQYF.

The chain recombines TRBV29-1 with TRBJ2-2; D gene uncertain. Trimming removed 4 bases from V and 3 bases from J, with 3 bases in between. The CDR3 has 11 amino acids. From germline, CDR1 is SQVTM and CDR2 ANQGSEA. This chain's CDR3 is CSVADTGELFF. CDR3 nucleotide sequence: TGCAGCGTTGCGGACACCGGGGAGCTGTTTTTT.

The chain combines TRBV5-1 with TRBJ1-4; D is uncertain. The germline CDR1 and CDR2 sequences are SGHRS and YFSETQ. With 4 bases removed from V and 0 bases from J, the gap between germline ends came to 10 bases. The CDR3 runs 15 residues. The CDR3 DNA follows: TGCGCCAGCAGCCCGGGCTCGGCAACTAATGAAAAACTGTTTTTT. Residues: CASSPGSATNEKLFF.

The chain links TRBV7-3 to TRBJ1-1; D not certain. Trimming stripped 5 bases from V and 4 bases from J, with 11 bases between. This CDR3 has 13 residues. Germline CDR1 reads SGHTA; CDR2 reads FQGTGA. The CDR3 nucleotides read TGTGCCAGCAGCCTTTGGGTAGGCACTGAAGCTTTCTTT. It is translated as CASSLWVGTEAFF.

The gene calls are TRBV19 and TRBJ2-3; D might be TRBD2 (6 bases). The CDR3 is 16 amino acids. Trimming cost V 5 bases and J 6 bases, with 21 bases left between them. Germline loops: CDR1 LNHDA, CDR2 SQIVND (reference sequence). The CDR3: CASSGRGRGSVDTQYF. The CDR3 bases are TGTGCCAGTAGTGGGCGGGGCCGAGGGTCGGTTGATACGCAGTATTTT. The whole variable domain, filled in from reference TRBV19 and TRBJ2-3, reads DGGITQSPKYLFRKEGQNVTLSCEQNLNHDAMYWYRQDPGQGLRLIYYSQIVNDFQKGDIAEGYSVSREKKESFPLTVTSAQKNPTAFYLCASSGRGRGSVDTQYFGPGTRLTVL.

The rearrangement uses TRBV29-1 and TRBJ2-1; 8 bases line up with TRBD1. This CDR3 contains 13 residues. Germline V gene lookup returns CDR1 SQVTM and CDR2 ANQGSEA. The junction had 3 bases not matched to a gene; V was cut back by 4 bases and J by 4 bases. DNA of the CDR3: TGCAGCGTTGTGGGGGACAGGTACAATGAGCAGTTCTTC. Amino acids: CSVVGDRYNEQFF.

DNA of the CDR3: TGTGCCAGCAGCGTAGGATCGGGGTTCAATGGCTACACCTTC. Translation: CASSVGSGFNGYTF. This sequence joins TRBV9 and TRBJ1-2, with no clear D. From germline, CDR1 is SGDLS and CDR2 YYNGEE. V lost 0 bases to trimming and J lost 6 bases, with 12 bases between them. The CDR3 totals 14 residues.

J is TRBJ1-3 and V is TRBV11-2, with D uncertain. The V gene's germline CDR1 is SGHAT and CDR2 FQNNGV. The V end lost 5 bases, the J end lost 0 bases, and 2 bases lay between the germline ends. The CDR3 is made up of 12 amino acids. CDR3 nucleotide sequence: TGTGCCAGCAGCCTCTCTGGAAACACCATATATTTT. It encodes CASSLSGNTIYF.

This chain links TRBV9 with TRBJ2-5, with 10 nucleotides matching TRBD2. The CDR3 is made up of 15 amino acids. Per the germline V gene, CDR1 is SGDLS and CDR2 is YYNGEE. Trimming removed 10 bases from V and 2 bases from J; junction bases left unmatched: 11. CDR3 residues: CASTETSGYQETQYF. DNA for the CDR3: TGTGCCTCCACAGAGACTAGCGGGTATCAAGAGACCCAGTACTTC.

The rearrangement joins TRBV5-5 to TRBJ1-6; D gene ambiguous. Germline V lookup: CDR1 SGHKS, CDR2 YYEKEE (reference sequence). Trimming stripped 0 bases from V and 10 bases from J, with 14 bases between. The CDR3 length is 15 residues. The CDR3 spells CASSLGEAGSSPLHF. CDR3 nucleotides: TGTGCCAGCAGCTTGGGGGAGGCAGGATCGTCACCCCTCCACTTT.

The J gene is TRBJ1-1, the V gene TRBV4-1; D not certain. CDR3 length equals 12 residues. V gave up 5 bases and J gave up 7 bases, with 11 bases separating them. Germline V CDR1 and CDR2: MGHRA, YSYEKL. The CDR3 sequence is CASSSRSDEAFF. The CDR3 nucleotides are TGCGCCAGCAGCTCCAGGTCTGATGAAGCTTTCTTT.